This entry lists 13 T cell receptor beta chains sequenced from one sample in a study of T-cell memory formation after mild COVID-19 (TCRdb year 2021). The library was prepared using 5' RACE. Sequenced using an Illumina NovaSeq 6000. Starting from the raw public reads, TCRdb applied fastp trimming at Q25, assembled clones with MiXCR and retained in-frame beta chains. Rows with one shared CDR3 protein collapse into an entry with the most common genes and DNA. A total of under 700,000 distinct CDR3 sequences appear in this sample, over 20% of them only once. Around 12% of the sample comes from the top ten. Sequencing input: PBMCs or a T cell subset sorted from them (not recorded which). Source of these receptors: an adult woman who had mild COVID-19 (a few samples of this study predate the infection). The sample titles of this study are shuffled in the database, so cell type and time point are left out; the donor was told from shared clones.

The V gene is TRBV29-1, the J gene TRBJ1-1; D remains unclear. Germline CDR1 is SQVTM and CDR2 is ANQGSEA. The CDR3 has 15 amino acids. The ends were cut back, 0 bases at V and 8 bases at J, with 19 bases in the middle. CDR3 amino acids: CSVEDPYSQRWEAFF. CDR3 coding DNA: TGCAGCGTTGAAGATCCCTACAGCCAACGCTGGGAAGCTTTCTTT.

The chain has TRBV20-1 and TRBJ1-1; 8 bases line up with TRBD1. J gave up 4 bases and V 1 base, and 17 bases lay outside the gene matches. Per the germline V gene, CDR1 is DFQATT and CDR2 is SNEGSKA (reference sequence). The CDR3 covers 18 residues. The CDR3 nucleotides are TGCAGTGCTAGAGTAATTCCCGGACAGGGTCGCTCATTCACTGAAGCTTTCTTT. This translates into CSARVIPGQGRSFTEAFF.

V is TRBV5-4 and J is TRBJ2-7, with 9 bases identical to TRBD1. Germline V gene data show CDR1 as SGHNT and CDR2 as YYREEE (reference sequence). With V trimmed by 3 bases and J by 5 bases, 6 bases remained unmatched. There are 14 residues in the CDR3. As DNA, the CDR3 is TGTGCCAGCAGCTCGGGACAGGGATCCAACGAGCAGTACTTC. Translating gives CASSSGQGSNEQYF.

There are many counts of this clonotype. This CDR3 is CASIRLNTEAFF. DNA of the CDR3: TGTGCCAGCATTAGGTTGAACACTGAAGCTTTCTTT. This chain links TRBV2 with TRBJ1-1; D gene uncertain. This CDR3 comprises 12 residues. Germline V gene sequence: CDR1 SNHLY, CDR2 FYNNEI. The V end was cut by 7 bases, the J end by 0 bases, with 6 bases between. The whole variable domain, remainder taken from reference TRBV2 and TRBJ1-1, is EPEVTQTPSHQVTQMGQEVILRCVPISNHLYFYWYRQILGQKVEFLVSFYNNEISEKSEIFDDQFSVERPDGSNFTLKIRSTKLEDSAMYFCASIRLNTEAFFGQGTRLTVV.

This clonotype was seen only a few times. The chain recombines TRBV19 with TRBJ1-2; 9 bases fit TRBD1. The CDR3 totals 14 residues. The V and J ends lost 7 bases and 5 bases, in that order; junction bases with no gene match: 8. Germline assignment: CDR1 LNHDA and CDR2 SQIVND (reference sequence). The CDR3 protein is CASTGTGTAYGYTF. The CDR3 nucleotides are TGTGCCAGTACCGGGACAGGGACAGCGTATGGCTACACCTTC.

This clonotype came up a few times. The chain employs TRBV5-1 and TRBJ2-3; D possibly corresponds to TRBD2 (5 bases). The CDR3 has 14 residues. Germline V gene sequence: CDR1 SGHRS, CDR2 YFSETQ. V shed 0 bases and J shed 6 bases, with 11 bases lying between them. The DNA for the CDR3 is TGCGCCAGCAGCTTGGAGAGAGGGATGGATACGCAGTATTTT. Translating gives CASSLERGMDTQYF.

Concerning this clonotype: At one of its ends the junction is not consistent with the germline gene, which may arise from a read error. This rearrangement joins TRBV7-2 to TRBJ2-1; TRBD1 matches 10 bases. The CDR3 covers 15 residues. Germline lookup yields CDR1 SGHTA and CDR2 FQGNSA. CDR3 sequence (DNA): TGTGCCATCAGCCAGGGACAGGGGCCCTACAATGAGCAGTTCTTC. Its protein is CAISQGQGPYNEQFF.

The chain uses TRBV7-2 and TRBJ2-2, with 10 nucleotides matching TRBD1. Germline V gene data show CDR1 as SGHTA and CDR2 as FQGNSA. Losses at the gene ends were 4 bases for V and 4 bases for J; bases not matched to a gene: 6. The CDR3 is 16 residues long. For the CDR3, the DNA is TGTGCCAGCAGCTCCCGACAGGGGGCGCCCACCGGGGAGCTGTTTTTT. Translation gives CASSSRQGAPTGELFF. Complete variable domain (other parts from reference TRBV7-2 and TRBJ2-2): GAGVSQSPSNKVTEKGKDVELRCDPISGHTALYWYRQSLGQGLEFLIYFQGNSAPDKSGLPSDRFSAERTGGSVSTLTIQRTQQEDSAVYLCASSSRQGAPTGELFFGEGSRLTVL.

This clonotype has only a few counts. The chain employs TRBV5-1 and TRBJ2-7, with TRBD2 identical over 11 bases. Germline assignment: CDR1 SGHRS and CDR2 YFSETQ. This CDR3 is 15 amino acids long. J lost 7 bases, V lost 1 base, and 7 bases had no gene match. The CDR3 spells CASSLTGTSGGEQYF. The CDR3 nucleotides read TGCGCCAGCAGCTTGACCGGGACTAGCGGCGGGGAGCAGTACTTC.

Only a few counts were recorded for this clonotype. As DNA, the CDR3 is TGTGCCAGCAGCTTGGAAATCGGGACAGGGGGCGAGCAGTACTTC. Encoded protein: CASSLEIGTGGEQYF. V usage is TRBV7-9 and J usage is TRBJ2-7; 11 bases map to TRBD1. V lost 3 bases, J lost 6 bases, and 7 bases stayed unmatched. The germline V gene encodes CDR1 SEHNR and CDR2 FQNEAQ (reference sequence). The CDR3 runs 15 residues.

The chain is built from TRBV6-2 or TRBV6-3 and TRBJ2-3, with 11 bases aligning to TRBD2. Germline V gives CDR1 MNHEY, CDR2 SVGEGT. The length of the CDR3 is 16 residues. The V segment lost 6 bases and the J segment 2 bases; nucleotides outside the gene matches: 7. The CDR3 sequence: CASRERLAGNTDTQYF. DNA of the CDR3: TGTGCCAGCAGGGAAAGACTAGCGGGGAACACAGATACGCAGTATTTT.

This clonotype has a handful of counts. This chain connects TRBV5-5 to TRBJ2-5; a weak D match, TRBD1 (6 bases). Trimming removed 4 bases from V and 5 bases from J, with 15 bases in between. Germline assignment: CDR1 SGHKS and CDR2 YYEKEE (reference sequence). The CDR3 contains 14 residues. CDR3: CASSALQGGETQYF. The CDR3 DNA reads TGTGCCAGCAGCGCCTTACAGGGTGGGGAGACCCAGTACTTC.

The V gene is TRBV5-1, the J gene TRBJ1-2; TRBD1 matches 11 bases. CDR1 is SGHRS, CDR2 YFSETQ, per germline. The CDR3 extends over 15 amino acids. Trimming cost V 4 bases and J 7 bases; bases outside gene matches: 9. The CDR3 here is CASSPGQGATGGYTF. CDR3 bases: TGCGCCAGCAGCCCAGGACAGGGGGCAACGGGTGGCTACACCTTC.